This TCR beta chain was identified in a study of Ad26.COV2.S vaccination and SARS-CoV-2 variants (dated by TCRdb to the early 2020s). About the study as a whole: TCRbeta repertoire sequencing served as the tool for gauging how specific and how broad the SARS-CoV-2-reactive T cell receptors were following Ad26.COV2.S vaccination. The TCR-sequenced set comprised about 32 samples: around 20 Ad26.COV2.S vaccine recipients, 5 placebo recipients and 8 SARS-CoV-2 convalescent individuals. General study outcomes and caveats: It was noted by the authors that total T cell responses may have been underestimated by the TCR breadth and depth analyses. Vaccine and placebo recipients had comparable non-spike TCR breadth, which fits with the vaccine containing only spike. Compared with placebo recipients, Ad26.COV2.S recipients showed higher spike-specific TCR breadth (P = 0.0014). After vaccination, substantial breadth of spike-specific CD8+ and CD4+ T cell responses was reported.

TCRbeta CDR3 regions were sequenced with the immunoSEQ Assay. After extraction, genomic DNA underwent amplification by bias-controlled multiplex PCR, followed by high-throughput sequencing. Per the authors' processing: To quantify the absolute abundance of every unique TCRbeta CDR3 region, sequences were collapsed and filtered. T cell fraction was estimated by normalization of TCRbeta template counts to usable DNA, with usable DNA being measured through amplification of reference genes present in all nucleated cells. Repertoire TCRs were annotated as SARS-CoV-2-specific by exact matching of V gene, CDR3 amino acid sequence and J gene to a known reactive TCR set. MIRA supplied the reference SARS-CoV-2 TCR set, which was filtered for enrichment in COVID-19-positive ImmuneCODE repertoires so that public or cross-reactive TCRs were removed. Using the MIRA antigens, annotated TCRs were further analysed by specific ORF or by position within an ORF. Breadth was defined as the number of annotated unique rearrangements divided by the total number of unique productive rearrangements, and depth was defined as the summed frequency of the annotated unique rearrangements. Two-sided Wilcoxon rank-sum tests were used to compare TCR breadth between groups. The source is immuneACCESS, and TCRdb retained only in-frame sequences with V and J called. Part of the clones is not carried over; for the studies checked, unresolved V genes explain less than half of this, and the remainder is unexplained. V and J calls and clone size follow that table, whereas D and trimming were derived from the DNA. The table for this sample lists roughly 140,000 clones; 75% to 90% of them were counted only once. The ten largest make up 5% of the sample.

The trim is 3 bases for V and 1 base for J, with a gap of 16 bases between the germline ends. Counted from cysteine to phenylalanine, this CDR3 has 16 amino acids. The DNA shown is the 48-base CDR3, in frame from base 1. From the germline V gene, CDR1 is WSHSY and CDR2 is SAAADI. The sample's time point label, in plain terms: individuals recovered from natural SARS-CoV-2 infection. Concerning this clone: This clone's antigen is unknown. One base away there is no much larger clone; base qualities are not given.

The sequencing used peripheral blood, collected after recovery from COVID-19. The TCR sequence derives from a human donor who had recovered from COVID-19. The receptor chain draws on TRBV10-2 and TRBJ2-7, with the D call perhaps TRBD1 or TRBD2, each one matching 5 bases. The nucleotide sequence reads TGCGCCAGCAGTGACGGTCTGGGGGTCTTTTCCTACGAGCAGTACTTC. This sequence encodes CASSDGLGVFSYEQYF.